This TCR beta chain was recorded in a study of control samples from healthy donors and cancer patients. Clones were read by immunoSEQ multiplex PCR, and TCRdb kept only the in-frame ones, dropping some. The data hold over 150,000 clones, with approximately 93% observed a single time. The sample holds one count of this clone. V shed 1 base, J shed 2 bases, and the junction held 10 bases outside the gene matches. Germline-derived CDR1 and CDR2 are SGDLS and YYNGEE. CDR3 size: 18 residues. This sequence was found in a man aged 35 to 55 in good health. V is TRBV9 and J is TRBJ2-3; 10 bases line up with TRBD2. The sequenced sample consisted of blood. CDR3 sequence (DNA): TGTGCCAGCAGCGTATCCCCAACTAGCGGGGTAATCACAGATACGCAGTATTTT. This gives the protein CASSVSPTSGVITDTQYF.